These 8 T cell receptor beta chains were all obtained from the same sample, sequenced in a study of blood T cell repertoires in COVID-19. Here immunoSEQ multiplex PCR was the method, and the copy in TCRdb shows in-frame clones only, minus some. The table lists about 210,000 clones, around 82% of them singletons, with about 7.2% in the top ten. Material: peripheral blood. The source is a woman in her seventies with acute or convalescent COVID-19.

The chain employs TRBV9 and TRBJ2-5; 7 bases fit TRBD1. The CDR3 contains 14 residues. Germline V gene data show CDR1 as SGDLS and CDR2 as YYNGEE. Trimming took 0 bases from V and 3 from J; bases not matched to a gene: 2. The CDR3 DNA follows: TGTGCCAGCAGCGTAGAGGGACAGAAAGAGACCCAGTACTTC. Translation gives CASSVEGQKETQYF.

Here the CDR3 reads CASSLGTGSAKNIQYF. In nucleotides, the CDR3 is TGTGCCAGCAGCTTGGGGACAGGGTCAGCCAAAAACATTCAGTACTTC. V and J are TRBV5-4 and TRBJ2-4; 8 bases agree with TRBD1. V gave up 0 bases and J gave up 0 bases; unmatched junction bases: 2. CDR3 length: 16 amino acids. The germline CDR1 and CDR2 sequences are SGHNT and YYREEE (reference sequence).

This chain links TRBV24-1 with TRBJ2-3; 8 positions match TRBD2. This CDR3 spans 18 amino acids. CDR1 is KGHDR, CDR2 SFDVKD, per germline. V was clipped by 2 bases and J by 3 bases; unmatched bases: 12. CDR3 in amino acids: CATSDSLTGGGRTDTQYF. The CDR3 bases are TGTGCCACCAGTGATTCACTGACGGGGGGCGGGAGGACAGATACGCAGTATTTT.

This clone has ten or more counts. The same CDR3 can be traced to other DNA sequences in this sample. The genes are TRBV6-6 and TRBJ2-1; D might be TRBD2 (6 bases). Trimming left V 5 bases short and J 6 bases short, with 8 bases between. Germline V gene data show CDR1 as MNHNY and CDR2 as SVGAGI (reference sequence). This CDR3 spans 12 amino acids. The CDR3: CASSRDSNEQFF. Written as DNA, the CDR3 is TGTGCCAGCAGTAGGGACTCCAATGAGCAGTTCTTC.

A single count supports this clone. The chain employs TRBV3-1 (or the pseudogene TRBV3-2) and TRBJ2-2, with TRBD2 matching over 10 bases. CDR1 and CDR2 from the germline V gene are LGHDT and YNNKEL (reference sequence). The CDR3 is made up of 16 amino acids. With V trimmed by 3 bases and J by 2 bases, 3 bases remained unmatched. This CDR3 is CASSQWTSGNTGELFF. In DNA, the CDR3 is TGTGCCAGCAGCCAGTGGACTAGCGGAAACACCGGGGAGCTGTTTTTT.

The V gene is TRBV6-5, the J gene TRBJ1-3; D perhaps matches TRBD1 (5 bases). There are 14 residues in the CDR3. CDR1 and CDR2 from the germline V gene are MNHEY and SVGAGI. V lost 6 bases and J 3 bases, leaving 12 bases between the germline ends. CDR3 nucleotides: TGTGCCAGCAGACCACGGGGGAATGGAAACACCATATATTTT. Protein product: CASRPRGNGNTIYF.

This clone was found once. The rearrangement joins TRBV7-9 to TRBJ2-3; TRBD2 is a possible D gene (6 bases). The CDR3 is 15 amino acids. The V end lost 4 bases, the J end lost 3 bases, and 14 bases lay between the germline ends. CDR1 SEHNR and CDR2 FQNEAQ come from the germline V gene (reference sequence). The CDR3 bases are TGTGCCAGCAGCTGGGACTCCGGGCGGACAGATACGCAGTATTTT. Translation gives CASSWDSGRTDTQYF. The whole variable domain, remainder taken from reference TRBV7-9 and TRBJ2-3, is DTGVSQNPRHKITKRGQNVTFRCDPISEHNRLYWYRQTLGQGPEFLTYFQNEAQLEKSRLLSDRFSAERPKGSFSTLEIQRTEQGDSAMYLCASSWDSGRTDTQYFGPGTRLTVL.

This clone came up many times. This chain uses TRBV21-1 with TRBJ2-5; TRBD2, the table's D call, lacks a check against the DNA. TRBV21-1 is termed a pseudogene. The CDR3 runs to 13 residues. In DNA form, the CDR3 reads TGTGCCAGCAGCATGGCTTCGGGGGAGACCCAGTACTTC. Translated: CASSMASGETQYF.